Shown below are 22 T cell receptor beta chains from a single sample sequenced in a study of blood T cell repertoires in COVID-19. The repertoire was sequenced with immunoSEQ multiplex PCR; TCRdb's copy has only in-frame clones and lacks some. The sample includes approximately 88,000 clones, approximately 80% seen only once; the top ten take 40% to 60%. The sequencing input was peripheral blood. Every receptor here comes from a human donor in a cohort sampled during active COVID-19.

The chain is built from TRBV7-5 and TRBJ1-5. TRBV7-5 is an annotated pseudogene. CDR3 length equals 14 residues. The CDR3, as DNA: TGTGCCAGTGGAGGGTCAGACAGTCATCAGCCCCAGCATTTT. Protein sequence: CASGGSDSHQPQHF.

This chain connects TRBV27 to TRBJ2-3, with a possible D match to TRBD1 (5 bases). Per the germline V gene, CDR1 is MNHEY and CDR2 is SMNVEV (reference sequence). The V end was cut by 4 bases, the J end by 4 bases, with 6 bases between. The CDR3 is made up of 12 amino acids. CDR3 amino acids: CASSSGSDTQYF. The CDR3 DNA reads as TGTGCCAGCAGTTCAGGGTCAGATACGCAGTATTTT.

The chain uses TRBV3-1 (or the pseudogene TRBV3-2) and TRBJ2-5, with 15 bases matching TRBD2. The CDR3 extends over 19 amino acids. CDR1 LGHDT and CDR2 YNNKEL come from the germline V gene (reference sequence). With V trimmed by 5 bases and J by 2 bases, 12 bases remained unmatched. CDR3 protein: CASSGRPGTSGRPQETQYF. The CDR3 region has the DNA TGTGCCAGCAGCGGCCGTCCCGGGACTAGCGGGAGGCCACAAGAGACCCAGTACTTC.

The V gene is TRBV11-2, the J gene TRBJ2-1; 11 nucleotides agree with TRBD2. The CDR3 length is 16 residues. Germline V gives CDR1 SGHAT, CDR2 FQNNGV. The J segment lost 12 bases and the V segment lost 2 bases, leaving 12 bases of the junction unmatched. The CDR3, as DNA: TGTGCCAGCAGCTTAAGGCCGACTAGCGGGGAGGTGGTGCAGTTCTTC. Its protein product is CASSLRPTSGEVVQFF.

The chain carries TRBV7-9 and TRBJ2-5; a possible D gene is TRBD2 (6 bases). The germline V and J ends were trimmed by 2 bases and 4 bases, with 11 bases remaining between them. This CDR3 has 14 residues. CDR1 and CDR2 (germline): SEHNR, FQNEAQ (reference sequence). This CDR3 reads CASSLFQGGETQYF. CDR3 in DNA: TGTGCCAGCAGCTTATTCCAGGGAGGAGAGACCCAGTACTTC.

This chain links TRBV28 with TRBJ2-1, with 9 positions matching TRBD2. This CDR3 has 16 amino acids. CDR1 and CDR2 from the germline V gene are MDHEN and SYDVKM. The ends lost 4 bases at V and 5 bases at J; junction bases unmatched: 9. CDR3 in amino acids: CASSSVAGAFDNEQFF. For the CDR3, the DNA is TGTGCCAGCAGTTCGGTAGCGGGAGCATTCGACAATGAGCAGTTCTTC. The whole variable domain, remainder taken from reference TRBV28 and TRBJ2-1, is DVKVTQSSRYLVKRTGEKVFLECVQDMDHENMFWYRQDPGLGLRLIYFSYDVKMKEKGDIPEGYSVSREKKERFSLILESASTNQTSMYLCASSSVAGAFDNEQFFGPGTRLTVL.

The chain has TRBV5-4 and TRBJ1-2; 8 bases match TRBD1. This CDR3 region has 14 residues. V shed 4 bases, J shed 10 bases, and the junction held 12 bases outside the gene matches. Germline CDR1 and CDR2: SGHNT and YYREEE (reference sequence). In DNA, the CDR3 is TGTGCCAGCAGCAAGCGACAGGGGAGTTCGGACTACACCTTC. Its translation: CASSKRQGSSDYTF. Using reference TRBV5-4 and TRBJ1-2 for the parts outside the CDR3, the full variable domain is ETGVTQSPTHLIKTRGQQVTLRCSSQSGHNTVSWYQQALGQGPQFIFQYYREEENGRGNFPPRFSGLQFPNYSSELNVNALELDDSALYLCASSKRQGSSDYTFGSGTRLTVV.

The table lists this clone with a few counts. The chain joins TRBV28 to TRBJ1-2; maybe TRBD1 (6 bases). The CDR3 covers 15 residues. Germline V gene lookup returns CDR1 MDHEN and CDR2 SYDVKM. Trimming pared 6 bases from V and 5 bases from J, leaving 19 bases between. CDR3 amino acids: CASSTIGQGRYGYTF. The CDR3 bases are TGTGCCAGCAGCACGATAGGGCAGGGGAGATATGGCTACACCTTC.

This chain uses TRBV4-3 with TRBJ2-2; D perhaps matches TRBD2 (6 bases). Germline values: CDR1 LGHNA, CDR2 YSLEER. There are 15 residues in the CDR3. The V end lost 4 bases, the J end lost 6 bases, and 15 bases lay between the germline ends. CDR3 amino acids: CASSRVGGKAGELFF. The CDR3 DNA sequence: TGCGCCAGCAGCCGCGTGGGGGGTAAGGCCGGGGAGCTGTTTTTT.

The CDR3 loop is CASRRASPLNTEAFF. The DNA of the CDR3 is TGTGCCAGCAGGCGCGCTTCGCCCTTGAACACTGAAGCTTTCTTT. This chain links TRBV3-1 (or the pseudogene TRBV3-2) with TRBJ1-1, with no clear D. The CDR3 is made up of 15 amino acids. V was shortened by 6 bases and J by 0 bases, with 14 bases between the two germline ends. The germline V gene encodes CDR1 LGHDT and CDR2 YNNKEL (reference sequence).

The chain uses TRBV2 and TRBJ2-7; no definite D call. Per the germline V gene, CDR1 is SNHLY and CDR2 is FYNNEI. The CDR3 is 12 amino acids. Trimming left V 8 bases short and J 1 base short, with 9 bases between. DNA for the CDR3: TGTGCCAGCCAAGCCGTTTCCTACGAGCAGTACTTC. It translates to CASQAVSYEQYF. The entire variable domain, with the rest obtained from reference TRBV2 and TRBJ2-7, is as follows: EPEVTQTPSHQVTQMGQEVILRCVPISNHLYFYWYRQILGQKVEFLVSFYNNEISEKSEIFDDQFSVERPDGSNFTLKIRSTKLEDSAMYFCASQAVSYEQYFGPGTRLTVT.

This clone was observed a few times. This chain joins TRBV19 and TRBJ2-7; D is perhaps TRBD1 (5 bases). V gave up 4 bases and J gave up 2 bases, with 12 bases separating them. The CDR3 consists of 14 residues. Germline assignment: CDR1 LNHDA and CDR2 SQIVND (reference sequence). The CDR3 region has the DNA TGTGCCAGTAGTACCCCAGGGTCTACCTACGAGCAGTACTTC. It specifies CASSTPGSTYEQYF.

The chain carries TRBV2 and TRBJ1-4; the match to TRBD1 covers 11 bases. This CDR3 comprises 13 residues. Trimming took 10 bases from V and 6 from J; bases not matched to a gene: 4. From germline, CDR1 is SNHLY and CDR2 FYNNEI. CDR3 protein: CATSGQGDEKLFF. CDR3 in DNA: TGTGCCACCTCGGGACAGGGGGATGAAAAACTGTTTTTT. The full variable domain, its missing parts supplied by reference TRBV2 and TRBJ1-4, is EPEVTQTPSHQVTQMGQEVILRCVPISNHLYFYWYRQILGQKVEFLVSFYNNEISEKSEIFDDQFSVERPDGSNFTLKIRSTKLEDSAMYFCATSGQGDEKLFFGSGTQLSVL.

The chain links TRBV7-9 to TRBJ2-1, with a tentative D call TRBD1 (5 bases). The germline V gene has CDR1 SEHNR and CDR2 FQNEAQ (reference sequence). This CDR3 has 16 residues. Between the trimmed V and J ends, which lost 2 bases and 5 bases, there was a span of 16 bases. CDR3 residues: CASSLIGQGRNNEQFF. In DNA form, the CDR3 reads TGTGCCAGCAGCTTAATAGGGCAGGGTAGGAACAATGAGCAGTTCTTC.

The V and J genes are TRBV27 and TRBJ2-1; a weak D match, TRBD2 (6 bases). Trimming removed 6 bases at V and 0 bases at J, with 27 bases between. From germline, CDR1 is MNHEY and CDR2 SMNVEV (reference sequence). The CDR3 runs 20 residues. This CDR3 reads CASSRSRAGVVPSSYNEQFF. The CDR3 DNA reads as TGTGCCAGCAGCCGCAGCCGAGCGGGCGTAGTTCCGAGCTCCTACAATGAGCAGTTCTTC.

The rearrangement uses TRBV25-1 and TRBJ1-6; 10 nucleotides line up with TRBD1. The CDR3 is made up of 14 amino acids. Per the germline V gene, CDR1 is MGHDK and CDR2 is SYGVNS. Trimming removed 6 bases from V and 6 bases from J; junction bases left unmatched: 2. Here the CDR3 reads CASRGQGGNSPLHF. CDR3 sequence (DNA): TGTGCCAGCAGAGGACAGGGGGGTAATTCACCCCTCCACTTT. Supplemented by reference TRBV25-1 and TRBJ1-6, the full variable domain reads EADIYQTPRYLVIGTGKKITLECSQTMGHDKMYWYQQDPGMELHLIHYSYGVNSTEKGDLSSESTVSRIRTEHFPLTLESARPSHTSQYLCASRGQGGNSPLHFGNGTRLTVT.

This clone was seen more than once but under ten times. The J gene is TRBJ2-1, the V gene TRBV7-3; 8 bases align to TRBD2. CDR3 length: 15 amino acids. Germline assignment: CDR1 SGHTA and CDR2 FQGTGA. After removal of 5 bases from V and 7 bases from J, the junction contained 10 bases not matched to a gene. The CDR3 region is CASSPKTGLGNEQFF. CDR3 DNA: TGTGCCAGCAGCCCTAAGACGGGACTAGGGAATGAGCAGTTCTTC.

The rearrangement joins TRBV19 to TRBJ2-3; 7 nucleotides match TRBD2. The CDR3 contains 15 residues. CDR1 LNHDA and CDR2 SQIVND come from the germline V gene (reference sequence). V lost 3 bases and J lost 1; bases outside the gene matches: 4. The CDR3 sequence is CASSIILAGTDTQYF. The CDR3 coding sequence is TGTGCCAGTAGTATTATCCTAGCGGGCACAGATACGCAGTATTTT.

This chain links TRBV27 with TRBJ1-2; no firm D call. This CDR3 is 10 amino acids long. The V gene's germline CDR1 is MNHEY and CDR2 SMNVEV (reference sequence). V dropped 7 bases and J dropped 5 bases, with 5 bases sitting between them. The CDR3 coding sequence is TGTGCCAGCACCCTATATGGCTACACCTTC. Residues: CASTLYGYTF.

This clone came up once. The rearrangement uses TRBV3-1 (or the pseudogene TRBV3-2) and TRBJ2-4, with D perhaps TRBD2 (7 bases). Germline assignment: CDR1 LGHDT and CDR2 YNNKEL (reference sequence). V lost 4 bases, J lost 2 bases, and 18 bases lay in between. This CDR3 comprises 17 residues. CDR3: CASSPSGGRLTKNIQYF. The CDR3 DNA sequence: TGTGCCAGCAGCCCCTCCGGGGGGCGCTTAACCAAAAACATTCAGTACTTC.

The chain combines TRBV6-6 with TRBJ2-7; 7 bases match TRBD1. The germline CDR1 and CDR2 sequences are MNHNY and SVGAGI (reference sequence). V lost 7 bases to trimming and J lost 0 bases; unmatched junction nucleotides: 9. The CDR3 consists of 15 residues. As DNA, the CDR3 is TGTGCCAGCACCCCTCGGGGACAGCGCTCCTACGAGCAGTACTTC. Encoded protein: CASTPRGQRSYEQYF.

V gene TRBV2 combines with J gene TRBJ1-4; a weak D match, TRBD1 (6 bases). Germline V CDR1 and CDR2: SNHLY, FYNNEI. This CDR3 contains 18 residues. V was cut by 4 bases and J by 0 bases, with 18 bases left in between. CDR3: CASSGGLGHQATNEKLFF. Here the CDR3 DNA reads TGTGCCAGCAGTGGGGGGCTCGGACACCAGGCAACTAATGAAAAACTGTTTTTT.